Sequencing of this T cell receptor beta chain was carried out in a study of blood T cell repertoires in COVID-19. Trimming removed 6 bases from V and 4 bases from J; junction bases left unmatched: 7. CDR1 is MNHEY and CDR2 is SVGAGI in the germline V gene. This CDR3 has 15 amino acids. TCRdb keeps only in-frame clones here, not all; method: immunoSEQ multiplex PCR. In the table there are 100,000 to 150,000 clones, 70% to 85% of which are singletons. Specimen: peripheral blood. This sequence originates from a woman aged 55-70 years with acute or convalescent COVID-19. The V gene is TRBV6-5, the J gene TRBJ2-1, with 9 bases matching TRBD2. CDR3 DNA sequence: TGTGCCAGCAGGATAGCGGGGGCGATATACAATGAGCAGTTCTTC. This translates into CASRIAGAIYNEQFF.